This TCR beta chain comes out of a study of long-term antiretroviral therapy in people with HIV. immunoSEQ v3.0 was run at survey level. Data came from immunoSEQ multiplex PCR; TCRdb stores just in-frame clones and leaves some out. The table includes approximately 35,000 clones, about 96% detected once. General observations from the study: Spans of CDR3 length were tighter for HIV repertoires than for controls. Investigators report no available data on ART adherence, viral resistance or therapy changes.

Concerning this clone itself: What it binds is not known.

The CDR3 is 11 amino acids. In germline, CDR1 is MGHRA, CDR2 YSYEKL. V was clipped by 0 bases and J by 8 bases, with 4 bases between them. The chain recombines TRBV4-1 with TRBJ1-2; D is undetermined. The TCR was taken from a man younger than 45 with HIV. The sample consisted of unsorted PBMCs, taken 6.9 years after starting antiretroviral therapy. The CDR3 DNA follows: TGCGCCAGCAGCCAAGATCGCGGCTACACCTTC. Translated: CASSQDRGYTF.